This record covers a single TCR beta chain. Generated by immunoSEQ multiplex PCR, the TCRdb table keeps only in-frame clones and is missing some. The sample has roughly 40,000 clones, roughly 94% seen once; the top ten hold roughly 1.7%. This sample stems from a study of T cell changes during pregnancy in multiple sclerosis. The CDR3 sequence is 14 residues long. Looked up from germline, CDR1 is SGHDN and CDR2 is FVKESK. Trimming shortened V by 0 bases and J by 6 bases, and 10 bases separated the two germline ends. The chain uses TRBV14 and TRBJ2-3; TRBD2 is a possible D gene (6 bases). The TCR comes from a female donor with multiple sclerosis, enrolled in a pregnancy study. Sequenced material: peripheral blood, taken in the third trimester of pregnancy. CDR3 bases: TGTGCCAGCAGCCAAGATTGGCGGGGCGATACGCAGTATTTT. It codes for CASSQDWRGDTQYF. The full variable domain, completed using reference TRBV14 and TRBJ2-3, is EAGVTQFPSHSVIEKGQTVTLRCDPISGHDNLYWYRRVMGKEIKFLLHFVKESKQDESGMPNNRFLAERTGGTYSTLKVQPAELEDSGVYFCASSQDWRGDTQYFGPGTRLTVL.